The rows below give T cell receptor beta chains drawn from one sample of a study of shared clonotypes between healthy human individuals. Assay used: immunoSEQ multiplex PCR; TCRdb lists only in-frame clones, some missing. The data hold 300,000 to 350,000 clones, with 70% to 75% observed a single time. The sequenced sample was memory CD4+ T cells sorted from blood. These receptors were collected from a man aged 30 to 45 in good health. The CDR3 runs from the conserved cysteine through the conserved F or W. D genes are given only for firm matches. Not all rows give a size; the values are once, few, many and, for expanded clones, a class.

D,size,J,V,CDR3,DNA
TRBD1,.,TRBJ2-6,TRBV7-6,CASSLQGAGANVLTF,TGTGCCAGCAGCTTGCAGGGGGCTGGGGCCAACGTCCTGACTTTC
TRBD2,.,TRBJ2-7,TRBV19,CASSSRVSGPSYEQYF,TGTGCCAGTAGTTCTCGTGTTAGCGGGCCCTCCTACGAGCAGTACTTC
TRBD2,few,TRBJ2-2,TRBV7-9,CASSLSLRGLENTGELFF,TGTGCCAGCAGCTTGTCTTTACGCGGACTAGAGAACACCGGGGAGCTGTTTTTT
TRBD2,once,TRBJ2-1,TRBV13,CASSLGGGRTYNEQFF,TGTGCCAGCAGCTTAGGCGGCGGGAGGACCTACAATGAGCAGTTCTTC
TRBD2,.,TRBJ2-7,TRBV7-6,CASSRGLAGFSYEQYF,TGTGCCAGCAGTCGGGGGCTAGCGGGTTTCTCCTACGAGCAGTACTTC
TRBD1,.,TRBJ1-4,TRBV5-4,CASSFYGTENEKLFF,TGTGCCAGCAGCTTTTATGGGACAGAAAATGAAAAACTGTTTTTT
TRBD1,many,TRBJ2-7,TRBV28,CASRQGSSYEQYF,TGTGCCAGTAGACAGGGAAGCTCCTACGAGCAGTACTTC
.,.,TRBJ2-7,TRBV29-1,CSVGGVGEPYEQYF,TGCAGCGTTGGCGGGGTGGGAGAACCCTACGAGCAGTACTTC
.,.,TRBJ2-1,TRBV7-9,CASSLALRDGVHNEQFF,TGTGCCAGCAGCTTAGCGCTCAGGGATGGGGTTCACAATGAGCAGTTCTTC
.,.,TRBJ2-5,TRBV19,CASSMTHRLETQYF,TGTGCCAGTAGTATGACCCACAGACTAGAGACCCAGTACTTC
TRBD2,.,TRBJ2-7,TRBV7-8,CASSLGLAAYEQYF,TGTGCCAGCAGCCTCGGACTAGCGGCCTACGAGCAGTACTTC
.,.,TRBJ2-5,TRBV4-1,CASSNEWAREQETQYF,TGCGCCAGCAGCAACGAATGGGCTAGGGAACAAGAGACCCAGTACTTC
.,.,TRBJ1-6,TRBV11-2,CASSLSTVSNSPLHF,TGTGCCAGCAGCTTGTCGACTGTATCTAATTCACCCCTCCACTTT
.,.,TRBJ2-2,TRBV5-1,CASSMTTVNTGELFF,TGCGCCAGCAGCATGACGACCGTGAACACCGGGGAGCTGTTTTTT
.,.,TRBJ1-2,TRBV10-3,CAFKDAAYGGYTF,TGTGCCTTTAAAGACGCAGCATACGGGGGCTACACCTTC
.,many,TRBJ2-6,TRBV14,CASSQGAAGGANVLTF,TGTGCCAGCAGCCAGGGTGCGGCTGGGGGGGCCAACGTCCTGACTTTC
.,.,TRBJ2-1,TRBV18,CASSQSQQGNEQFF,TGTGCCAGCTCACAGTCGCAACAGGGTAATGAGCAGTTCTTC
.,.,TRBJ2-6,TRBV27,CASSLGLGPGANVLTF,TGTGCCAGCAGTTTAGGGTTAGGTCCTGGGGCCAACGTCCTGACTTTC
.,few,TRBJ2-3,TRBV7-2,CASSFLNPPDTQYF,TGTGCCAGCAGCTTCCTAAACCCCCCAGATACGCAGTATTTT
.,.,TRBJ2-7,TRBV28,CASSPGGVSYEQYF,TGTGCCAGCAGCCCCGGTGGGGTGTCCTACGAGCAGTACTTC
.,few,TRBJ1-4,TRBV6-1,CASSEATSKEKLFF,TGTGCCAGCAGTGAGGCGACTTCTAAAGAAAAACTGTTTTTT
TRBD2,many,TRBJ2-7,TRBV4-1,CASSQDRGGSSYEQYF,TGCGCCAGCAGCCAAGACCGGGGCGGGAGCTCCTACGAGCAGTACTTC
.,.,TRBJ2-5,TRBV6-1,CASRQPTGLQETQYF,TGTGCCAGCAGGCAACCCACAGGTTTACAAGAGACCCAGTACTTC
TRBD2,few,TRBJ2-3,TRBV11-2,CASSSGLAGGGRTDTQYF,TGTGCCAGCAGCTCGGGACTAGCGGGAGGGGGTCGCACAGATACGCAGTATTTT
TRBD1,.,TRBJ1-2,TRBV7-8,CASSINRGLNYGYTF,TGTGCCAGCAGCATTAACAGGGGATTGAACTATGGCTACACCTTC
.,.,TRBJ2-1,TRBV7-3,CASSTGGRAAYNEQFF,TGTGCCAGCAGCACCGGGGGGCGGGCCGCCTACAATGAGCAGTTCTTC
TRBD2,.,TRBJ2-2,TRBV4-1,CASSPRGLAGVAGELFF,TGCGCCAGCAGCCCCCGGGGGCTAGCGGGAGTTGCCGGGGAGCTGTTTTTT
TRBD1,.,TRBJ2-1,TRBV5-1,CASSYRGGEQFF,TGCGCCAGCAGCTACAGGGGCGGTGAGCAGTTCTTC
TRBD2,.,TRBJ2-1,TRBV9,CASSVEAGTLYNEQFF,TGTGCCAGCAGCGTAGAAGCGGGAACGCTCTACAATGAGCAGTTCTTC
.,.,TRBJ1-5,TRBV19,CASSIGGQPQHF,TGTGCCAGTAGTATAGGAGGCCAGCCCCAGCATTTT
TRBD2,.,TRBJ2-7,TRBV7-6,CASSRIRTSGDTYEQYF,TGTGCCAGCAGCCGAATAAGAACTAGCGGGGATACCTACGAGCAGTACTTC
.,once,TRBJ2-5,TRBV30,CAWSFSPNQETQYF,TGTGCCTGGAGTTTTAGCCCCAATCAAGAGACCCAGTACTTC
.,.,TRBJ2-7,TRBV7-6,CASSLVPEGEQYF,TGTGCCAGCAGCTTAGTGCCGGAAGGCGAGCAGTACTTC
TRBD1,.,TRBJ2-7,TRBV5-1,CASSLGQGAEQYF,TGCGCCAGCAGCTTGGGACAGGGTGCCGAGCAGTACTTC
.,.,TRBJ2-3,TRBV7-3,CASSSGLRGSADTQYF,TGTGCCAGCAGCTCGGGCCTCAGGGGAAGTGCAGATACGCAGTATTTT
.,.,TRBJ2-7,TRBV28,CASSPPIGMGEQYF,TGTGCCAGCAGTCCTCCCATTGGGATGGGGGAGCAGTACTTC
TRBD2,many,TRBJ2-1,TRBV4-1,CASSQFSGRLYNEQFF,TGCGCCAGCAGCCAATTTAGCGGGAGACTTTACAATGAGCAGTTCTTC
.,.,TRBJ2-5,TRBV7-2,CASSLWDGGLQETQYF,TGTGCCAGCAGCTTATGGGATGGGGGGCTCCAAGAGACCCAGTACTTC
TRBD1,.,TRBJ1-1,TRBV7-2,CASSRDRVMNTEAFF,TGTGCCAGCAGCCGGGACAGGGTGATGAACACTGAAGCTTTCTTT
TRBD2,once,TRBJ2-1,TRBV9,CASSVDPSGNEQFF,TGTGCCAGCAGCGTAGATCCTAGCGGCAATGAGCAGTTCTTC
TRBD2,.,TRBJ2-1,TRBV7-2,CASSLAGALTSVDEQFF,TGTGCCAGCAGCTTAGCGGGGGCGCTGACTAGCGTCGATGAGCAGTTCTTC
TRBD2,.,TRBJ2-1,TRBV18,CASSPPGSGGMINEQFF,TGTGCCAGCTCACCACCGGGGTCGGGAGGGATGATCAATGAGCAGTTCTTC
TRBD1,.,TRBJ2-1,TRBV19,CASSIGTGALTEQFF,TGTGCCAGTAGTATTGGGACAGGGGCGCTCACTGAGCAGTTCTTC
TRBD2,many,TRBJ2-3,TRBV7-8,CASIFGTSGHTDTQYF,TGTGCCAGTATATTTGGGACTAGCGGTCACACAGATACGCAGTATTTT
TRBD2,.,TRBJ2-5,TRBV5-1,CASSLGGGPRETQYF,TGCGCCAGCAGCTTGGGCGGGGGGCCGCGGGAGACCCAGTACTTC
.,once,TRBJ2-5,TRBV11-2,CASSLGGLKTQYF,TGTGCCAGCAGCTTAGGAGGGCTCAAGACCCAGTACTTC
.,.,TRBJ2-1,TRBV11-2,CASSSRDSYNEQFF,TGTGCCAGCAGCTCCCGGGACTCCTACAATGAGCAGTTCTTC
TRBD1,.,TRBJ1-5,TRBV28,CASSLGTGGGGPQHF,TGTGCCAGCAGTTTAGGGACAGGGGGAGGTGGGCCCCAGCATTTT
.,.,TRBJ2-7,TRBV5-1,CASSLGGTDSYEQYF,TGCGCCAGCAGCCTGGGCGGGACAGACTCCTACGAGCAGTACTTC
.,medium-sized,TRBJ1-2,TRBV6-5,CASSSGYGYTF,TGTGCCAGCAGTTCAGGGTATGGCTACACCTTC
.,.,TRBJ2-3,TRBV19,CASSIPAASNTDTQYF,TGTGCCAGTAGTATACCTGCGGCCTCTAACACAGATACGCAGTATTTT
.,few,TRBJ2-7,TRBV6-1,CASSRRTGEQYF,TGTGCCAGCTCCCGTCGGACGGGCGAGCAGTACTTC